This is a list of T cell receptor beta chains from one sample in a study of shared clonotypes between healthy human individuals. TCRdb's table, derived via immunoSEQ multiplex PCR, lists solely in-frame clones and lacks some. Found here are roughly 850,000 clones, about 97% of them singletons; the top ten hold less than 0.25%. Sequenced: naive CD8+ T cells sorted from blood. These receptors came from a man aged 25-45 years in good health. Each CDR3 is given with its conserved first and last residue. The D gene is left open where the match is weak. A row's size may be missing; if present it is once, few, many or a size class.

>TRBJ2-3|-|TRBV6-1|TRBD1
TGTGCCAGCAGTGGTGACAGGGGTCCAGATACGCAGTATTTT
CASSGDRGPDTQYF
>TRBJ2-5|-|TRBV2|-
TGTGCCAGCAGGCAGGGGCGGGCGACAGAGACCCAGTACTTC
CASRQGRATETQYF
>TRBJ2-7|-|TRBV15|-
TGTGCCACCAGCAGTCCCCGTCTTTACGAGCAGTACTTC
CATSSPRLYEQYF
>TRBJ2-2|-|TRBV6-5|TRBD1
TGTGCCAGCAGTTACGGACAGGGTTGGACCGGGGAGCTGTTTTTT
CASSYGQGWTGELFF
>TRBJ2-7|-|TRBV5-6|TRBD1
TGTGCCAGCAGCTTAAAGGGGGCGGAAGAGCAGTACTTC
CASSLKGAEEQYF
>TRBJ2-7|-|TRBV29-1|-
TGCAGCGTCCGGGACCCATCCTACGAGCAGTACTTC
CSVRDPSYEQYF
>TRBJ2-6|-|TRBV11-2|-
TGTGCCAGCAGCATAACAGGCTCTGGGGCCAACGTCCTGACTTTC
CASSITGSGANVLTF
>TRBJ2-7|-|TRBV7-8|TRBD1
TGTGCCAGCAGCTCTGACAGGGGGCTAACCTACGAGCAGTACTTC
CASSSDRGLTYEQYF
>TRBJ2-3|-|TRBV7-2|-
TGTGCCAGCAGCTTAGGGGGGAGCTTCGGCAGGTTGGATACGCAGTATTTT
CASSLGGSFGRLDTQYF
>TRBJ2-7|-|TRBV7-9|-
TGTGCCAGCAGCTTACCCTTATTGAGCGAGCAGTACTTC
CASSLPLLSEQYF
>TRBJ2-7|-|TRBV28|TRBD2
TGTGCCAGCGATGAAAGGACTAGCGGGACCTACGAGCAGTACTTC
CASDERTSGTYEQYF
>TRBJ2-1|-|TRBV5-6|TRBD2
TGTGCCAGCAGCTTGTTAGCGGGAGGAAGAAATGAGCAGTTCTTC
CASSLLAGGRNEQFF
>TRBJ2-7|-|TRBV9|TRBD2
TGTGCCAGCAGCCCCTGGACTAGCGGGAACCACGAGCAGTACTTC
CASSPWTSGNHEQYF
>TRBJ1-2|once|TRBV4-1|-
TGCGCCAGCAGCCAACCTGACGGGGTGGCAGCCTACTATGGCTACACCTTC
CASSQPDGVAAYYGYTF
>TRBJ2-1|-|TRBV7-2|-
TGTGCCAGCAGCTCATACAGGGCGAATGAGCAGTTCTTC
CASSSYRANEQFF
>TRBJ1-5|-|TRBV6-6|-
TGTGCCAGCAGTTACGGAGGGTTTTATCAGCCCCAGCATTTT
CASSYGGFYQPQHF
>TRBJ2-7|-|TRBV2|TRBD1
TGTGCCAGCAGTGAAGTGAGACAGGGGGCAGGGGAGCAGTACTTC
CASSEVRQGAGEQYF
>TRBJ2-1|-|TRBV9|TRBD2
TGTGCCAGCAGCGTCGGACTAGCGGGGAACAATGAGCAGTTCTTC
CASSVGLAGNNEQFF
>TRBJ2-7|-|TRBV12-5|TRBD2
TGTGCTAGTGGTCCGGGGGGACTATACGAGCAGTACTTC
CASGPGGLYEQYF
>TRBJ2-7|-|TRBV7-8|TRBD1
TGTGCCAGCAGCTTATTGGGGACAGGGGGCATCGAGCAGTACTTC
CASSLLGTGGIEQYF
>TRBJ2-7|-|TRBV7-6|-
TGTGCCAGCAGCTTAGAACAGACCAGCTCCTACGAGCAGTACTTC
CASSLEQTSSYEQYF
>TRBJ2-7|-|TRBV5-8|-
TGTGCCAGCAGCAAATCGGGGGAGTACGAGCAGTACTTC
CASSKSGEYEQYF
>TRBJ2-7|-|TRBV11-3|-
TGTGCCAGCAGCGAGGAGGGTTACCACGAGCAGTACTTC
CASSEEGYHEQYF
>TRBJ2-1|-|TRBV30|-
TGTGCCTGGAGTGTACTTGGGGCGAGCTCCTACAATGAGCAGTTCTTC
CAWSVLGASSYNEQFF
>TRBJ1-5|-|TRBV4-3|-
TGCGCCAGCAGCCCAGGACAGCATAGCAATCAGCCCCAGCATTTT
CASSPGQHSNQPQHF
>TRBJ2-1|-|TRBV27|-
TGTGCCAGCAGTGTAGGGTCCTACAATGAGCAGTTCTTC
CASSVGSYNEQFF
>TRBJ1-6|-|TRBV29-1|-
TGCAGCGTCCTCCCGTGTTCACCCCTCCACTTT
CSVLPCSPLHF
>TRBJ2-7|-|TRBV10-2|TRBD2
TGCGCCAGCAGTGAGCCGGGACTAGCTGGCTACGAGCAGTACTTC
CASSEPGLAGYEQYF
>TRBJ2-7|-|TRBV11-2|-
TGTGCCAACTCGCTAGGGGTTGGGCACTACGAGCAGTACTTC
CANSLGVGHYEQYF
>TRBJ2-2|once|TRBV2|TRBD2
TGTGCCAGCAGTGAAGCAGGGTTAATTTCTAGCGGACCCAACACCGGGGAGCTGTTTTTT
CASSEAGLISSGPNTGELFF
>TRBJ1-4|-|TRBV7-2|-
TGTGCCAGCAGCGCCCTTCCTAATGAAAAACTGTTTTTT
CASSALPNEKLFF
>TRBJ1-1|-|TRBV5-5|TRBD1
TGTGCCAGCAGCTCACACACCCGGGACAGGGAGGGGGCTTTCTTT
CASSSHTRDREGAFF
>TRBJ2-2|-|TRBV11-2|-
TGTGCCAGCACCCAAGTGGGGCAGGTCACCGGGGAGCTGTTTTTT
CASTQVGQVTGELFF
>TRBJ1-4|-|TRBV4-1|TRBD1
TGCGCCAGCAGCCAATGGGACAGGGCAACTAATGAAAAACTGTTTTTT
CASSQWDRATNEKLFF